This entry lists 11 T cell receptor beta chains sequenced from one sample in a study of read filtering for tumor transcriptome and immune sequencing. The library was built from about 400 ng RNA with molecular barcoded adaptors for alpha/delta and beta/gamma chains. TCRdb passed the reads through MiXCR, listing each CDR3 protein once. The table lists 35,000 to 50,000 distinct CDR3 sequences, around 11% of them singletons. Sequenced input: a population of CD138-negative cells sorted from bone marrow. The receptors were gathered from a donor at least 40 years old with multiple myeloma.

In this sample, this clonotype turned up many times. The genes are TRBV7-2 and TRBJ2-1, with 9 bases that match TRBD2. Germline lookup yields CDR1 SGHTA and CDR2 FQGNSA. Germline trimming cut 3 bases from V and 10 bases from J; bases unmatched to any gene: 4. The CDR3 contains 13 residues. The CDR3 DNA follows: TGTGCCAGCAGCTTCGGAGCGGGGGGAGAGCAGTTCTTC. This encodes CASSFGAGGEQFF.

This clonotype was seen many times. The chain combines TRBV6-1 with TRBJ2-6; the D is unclear. Germline V lookup: CDR1 MNHNS, CDR2 SASEGT. V was pared by 6 bases and J by 5 bases, with 17 bases between. CDR3 size: 16 residues. The CDR3 sequence: CASRDHRAAWANVLTF. CDR3 DNA: TGTGCCAGCAGAGACCATCGGGCTGCCTGGGCCAACGTCCTGACTTTC.

This clonotype showed up just a few times. The chain recombines TRBV7-2 with TRBJ1-3; D remains ambiguous. V was clipped by 5 bases and J by 3 bases, with 17 bases between them. The CDR3 extends over 16 amino acids. Germline V gene sequence: CDR1 SGHTA, CDR2 FQGNSA. CDR3 residues: CASSPPGVGDGNTIYF. Here the CDR3 DNA reads TGTGCCAGCAGCCCCCCAGGTGTCGGGGATGGAAACACCATATATTTT.

A remark on this clonotype: A much larger clone differs from this one at a single base, so this may be a read error. The chain links TRBV9 to TRBJ1-1, with D possibly TRBD1 on 5 matching bases. CDR1 and CDR2 (germline): SGDLS, YYNGEE. This CDR3 has 15 amino acids. V was shortened by 0 bases and J by 3 bases, with 12 bases between the two germline ends. For the CDR3, the DNA is TGTGCCAGCAGCGTAGGAGTGGACATGGACACTGAAGCTTTCTTT. It is translated as CASSVGVDMDTEAFF.

Concerning this clonotype: Since a far larger clone is one base different, this is likely a read error. The DNA of the CDR3 is TGTGCCAGCAGCCTGGCAGGGATGGATCCGCAGTATTTT. Its translation: CASSLAGMDPQYF. The chain recombines TRBV14 with TRBJ1-4; D is perhaps TRBD1 (5 bases). The DNA end is more similar to TRBJ2-3, so the J call may be wrong. This CDR3 contains 13 residues. In germline, CDR1 is SGHDN, CDR2 FVKESK.

In its sample, this clonotype was seen many times. J is TRBJ1-5 and V is TRBV24-1; tentative D call: TRBD1 (5 bases). The germline V gene encodes CDR1 KGHDR and CDR2 SFDVKD. V gave up 9 bases and J gave up 3 bases, with 8 bases separating them. The CDR3 length is 12 residues. This CDR3 is CATGAANQPQHF. In nucleotides, the CDR3 is TGTGCCACCGGGGCTGCCAATCAGCCCCAGCATTTT.

The gene calls are TRBV6-1 and TRBJ2-7; TRBD1 agrees at 8 bases. The V and J ends lost 6 bases and 4 bases, in that order; junction bases with no gene match: 8. Germline V gives CDR1 MNHNS, CDR2 SASEGT. This CDR3 spans 14 amino acids. This chain's CDR3 is CASSPGTGRYEQYF. The CDR3 nucleotides are TGTGCCAGCAGCCCCGGGACAGGCAGGTACGAGCAGTACTTC.

At least ten counts were recorded for this clonotype. The rearrangement uses TRBV6-2 or TRBV6-3 and TRBJ1-2, with D possibly being TRBD1 (5 bases). From germline, CDR1 is MNHEY and CDR2 SVGEGT. The CDR3 extends over 14 amino acids. V was cut by 7 bases and J by 6 bases, with 18 bases left in between. Written as DNA, the CDR3 is TGTGCCAGCAACGACGGGGGGGTACAGCATGGCTACACCTTC. It specifies CASNDGGVQHGYTF.

The sample holds a few counts of this clonotype. Just one base apart from a much larger clone, this may be a read error. The chain employs TRBV7-9 and TRBJ2-2; weak D call: TRBD2 (5 bases). The CDR3 sequence is 12 residues long. The germline gives CDR1 SEHNR, CDR2 FQNEAQ (reference sequence). The CDR3 bases are TGTGCCAGCAGCTCAGAGGGTTGGGAGCTGTCTTTT. Its translation is CASSSEGWELSF.

This clonotype has just a few counts. A much larger clone lies a single base off, so this may be a read error. The genes are TRBV11-2 and TRBJ1-2; D uncertain. V was cut by 5 bases and J by 7 bases, with 17 bases left in between. This CDR3 has 14 residues. Germline CDR1 SGHAT, CDR2 FQNNGV. In nucleotides, the CDR3 is TGTGCCAGCAGCCCATCCCTTGTTGTAGGTGGCTACACCTTC. Translated, it gives CASSPSLVVGGYTF.

This clonotype was detected ten times or more. The V and J genes are TRBV6-4 and TRBJ2-5, with 10 bases matching TRBD2. Germline-derived CDR1 and CDR2 are MRHNA and SNTAGT. This CDR3 is 15 amino acids long. Germline trimming cut 6 bases from V and 5 bases from J; bases unmatched to any gene: 9. The CDR3 loop reads CASSPTSGGAETQYF. The CDR3 DNA follows: TGTGCCAGCAGCCCCACGAGCGGGGGGGCTGAGACCCAGTACTTC.